This T cell receptor beta chain derives from a study of OX40 agonist ivuxolimab in advanced cancers. CDR1 is KGHSH, CDR2 LQKENI, per germline. The length of the CDR3 is 15 residues. V was clipped by 8 bases and J by 2 bases; unmatched bases: 9. The assay was immunoSEQ multiplex PCR, and TCRdb's table has in-frame clones only and misses some. The data hold about 91,000 clones, with roughly 85% observed a single time. V usage is TRBV18 and J usage is TRBJ2-1, with 7 positions matching TRBD1. The sample consisted of CD4+ or CD8+ T cells sorted from blood, taken in a trial of the OX40 agonist ivuxolimab. The clonotype originates from an adult with an advanced solid tumor such as melanoma, head and neck, liver or kidney cancer. CDR3 in DNA: TGTGCCAGCGCCGGCTGGACAGGTGCCTACAATGAGCAGTTCTTC. Translation: CASAGWTGAYNEQFF.